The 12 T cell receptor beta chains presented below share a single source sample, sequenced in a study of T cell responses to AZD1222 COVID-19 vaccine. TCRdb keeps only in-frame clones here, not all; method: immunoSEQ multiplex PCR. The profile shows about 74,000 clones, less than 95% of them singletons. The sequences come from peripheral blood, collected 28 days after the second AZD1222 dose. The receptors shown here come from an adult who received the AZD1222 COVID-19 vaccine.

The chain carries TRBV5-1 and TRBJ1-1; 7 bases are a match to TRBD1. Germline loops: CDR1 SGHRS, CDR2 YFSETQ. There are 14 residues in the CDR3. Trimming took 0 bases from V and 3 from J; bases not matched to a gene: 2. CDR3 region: CASSLDRGDTEAFF. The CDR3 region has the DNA TGCGCCAGCAGCTTGGACAGGGGTGACACTGAAGCTTTCTTT.

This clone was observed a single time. The CDR3 here is CATTRGARDKSSYEQYF. In DNA, the CDR3 is TGTGCCACAACCCGGGGTGCCCGGGACAAAAGCTCCTACGAGCAGTACTTC. The chain is built from TRBV5-3 and TRBJ2-7, with a possible D match to TRBD1 (6 bases). TRBV5-3 is flagged as an ORF with uncertain function. This CDR3 has 17 amino acids. The V end was cut by 9 bases, the J end by 0 bases, with 25 bases between.

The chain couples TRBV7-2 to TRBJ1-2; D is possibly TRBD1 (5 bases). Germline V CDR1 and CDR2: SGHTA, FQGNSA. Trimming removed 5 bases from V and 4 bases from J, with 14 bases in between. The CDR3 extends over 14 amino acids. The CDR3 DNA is TGTGCCAGCAGCCAATTCAGGGAGGGCTATGGCTACACCTTC. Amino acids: CASSQFREGYGYTF.

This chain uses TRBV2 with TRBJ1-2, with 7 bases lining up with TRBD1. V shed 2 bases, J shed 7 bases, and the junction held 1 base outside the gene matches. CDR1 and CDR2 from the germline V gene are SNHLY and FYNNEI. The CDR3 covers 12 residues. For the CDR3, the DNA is TGTGCCAGCAGTGAATGGGACAGTGGCTACACCTTC. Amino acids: CASSEWDSGYTF.

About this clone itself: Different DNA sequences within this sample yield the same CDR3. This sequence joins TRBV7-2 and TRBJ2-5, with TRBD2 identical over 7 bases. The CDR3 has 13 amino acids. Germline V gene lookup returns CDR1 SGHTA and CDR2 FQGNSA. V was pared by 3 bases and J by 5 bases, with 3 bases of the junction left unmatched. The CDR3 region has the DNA TGTGCCAGCAGCTTGGGGGGGAGGGAGACCCAGTACTTC. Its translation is CASSLGGRETQYF. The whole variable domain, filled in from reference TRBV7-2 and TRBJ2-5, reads GAGVSQSPSNKVTEKGKDVELRCDPISGHTALYWYRQSLGQGLEFLIYFQGNSAPDKSGLPSDRFSAERTGGSVSTLTIQRTQQEDSAVYLCASSLGGRETQYFGPGTRLLVL.

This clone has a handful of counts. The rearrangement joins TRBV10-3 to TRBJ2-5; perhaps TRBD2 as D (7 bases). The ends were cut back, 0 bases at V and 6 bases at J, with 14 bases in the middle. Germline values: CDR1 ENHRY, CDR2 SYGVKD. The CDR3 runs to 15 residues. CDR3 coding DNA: TGTGCCATCAGTGAGTCGAGGGGGGGGAGGAAGACCCAGTACTTC. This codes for CAISESRGGRKTQYF.

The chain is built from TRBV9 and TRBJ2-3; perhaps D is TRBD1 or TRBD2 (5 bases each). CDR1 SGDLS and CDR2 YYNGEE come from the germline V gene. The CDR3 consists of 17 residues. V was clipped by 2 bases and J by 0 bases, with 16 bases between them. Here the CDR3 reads CASSVLPGTVSTDTQYF. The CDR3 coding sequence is TGTGCCAGCAGCGTCCTTCCCGGGACGGTCAGCACAGATACGCAGTATTTT.

This chain's CDR3 is CASSLGADTEAFF. The CDR3 bases are TGTGCCAGCAGCTTAGGTGCCGACACTGAAGCTTTCTTT. The V gene is TRBV5-4, the J gene TRBJ1-1; D not certain. The germline CDR1 and CDR2 sequences are SGHNT and YYREEE (reference sequence). V was trimmed by 2 bases and J by 3 bases, leaving 8 bases between them. The CDR3 runs to 13 residues.

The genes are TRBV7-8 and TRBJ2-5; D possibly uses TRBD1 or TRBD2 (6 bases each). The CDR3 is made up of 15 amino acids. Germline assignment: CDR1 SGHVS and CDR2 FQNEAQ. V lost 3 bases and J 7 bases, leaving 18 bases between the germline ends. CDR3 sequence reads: CASSFGRGVQTTQYF. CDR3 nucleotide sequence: TGTGCCAGCAGCTTTGGTAGGGGGGTTCAAACGACCCAGTACTTC.

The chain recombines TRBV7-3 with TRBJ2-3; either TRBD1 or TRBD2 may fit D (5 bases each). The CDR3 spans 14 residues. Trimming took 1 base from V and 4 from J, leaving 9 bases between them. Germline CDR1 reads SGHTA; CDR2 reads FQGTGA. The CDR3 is CASSLNLGADTQYF. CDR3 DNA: TGTGCCAGCAGCTTAAACTTGGGGGCAGATACGCAGTATTTT.

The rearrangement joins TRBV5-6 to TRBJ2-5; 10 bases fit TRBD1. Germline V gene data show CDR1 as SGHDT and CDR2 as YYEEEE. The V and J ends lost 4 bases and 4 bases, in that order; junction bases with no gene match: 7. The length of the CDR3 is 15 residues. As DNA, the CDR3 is TGTGCCAGCAGCACCATGGGACAGGGGCGAGAGACCCAGTACTTC. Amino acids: CASSTMGQGRETQYF.

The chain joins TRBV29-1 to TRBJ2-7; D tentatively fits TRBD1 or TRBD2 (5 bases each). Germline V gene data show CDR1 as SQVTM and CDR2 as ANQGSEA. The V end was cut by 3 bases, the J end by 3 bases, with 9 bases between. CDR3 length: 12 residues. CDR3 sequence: CSVEGRFYEQYF. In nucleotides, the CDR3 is TGCAGCGTTGAGGGACGGTTCTACGAGCAGTACTTC.